Detailed here is one T cell receptor (beta chain). This sample includes further DNA sequences coding for the same CDR3. Some clones are missing from TCRdb's copy, which holds only in-frame ones; the method was immunoSEQ multiplex PCR. The data show some 120,000 clones, over 85% seen once. The sample belongs to a study of control samples from healthy donors and cancer patients. The V and J ends lost 3 bases and 0 bases respectively, with 7 bases between them. CDR3 length equals 13 residues. Germline CDR1 and CDR2: SGDLS and YYNGEE. This sequence joins TRBV9 and TRBJ2-7; D is undetermined. This TCR derives from a young man in good health. The sequencing input was blood. CDR3 in amino acids: CASSGTDSYEQYF. The CDR3, as DNA: TGTGCCAGCAGCGGGACGGACTCCTACGAGCAGTACTTC.